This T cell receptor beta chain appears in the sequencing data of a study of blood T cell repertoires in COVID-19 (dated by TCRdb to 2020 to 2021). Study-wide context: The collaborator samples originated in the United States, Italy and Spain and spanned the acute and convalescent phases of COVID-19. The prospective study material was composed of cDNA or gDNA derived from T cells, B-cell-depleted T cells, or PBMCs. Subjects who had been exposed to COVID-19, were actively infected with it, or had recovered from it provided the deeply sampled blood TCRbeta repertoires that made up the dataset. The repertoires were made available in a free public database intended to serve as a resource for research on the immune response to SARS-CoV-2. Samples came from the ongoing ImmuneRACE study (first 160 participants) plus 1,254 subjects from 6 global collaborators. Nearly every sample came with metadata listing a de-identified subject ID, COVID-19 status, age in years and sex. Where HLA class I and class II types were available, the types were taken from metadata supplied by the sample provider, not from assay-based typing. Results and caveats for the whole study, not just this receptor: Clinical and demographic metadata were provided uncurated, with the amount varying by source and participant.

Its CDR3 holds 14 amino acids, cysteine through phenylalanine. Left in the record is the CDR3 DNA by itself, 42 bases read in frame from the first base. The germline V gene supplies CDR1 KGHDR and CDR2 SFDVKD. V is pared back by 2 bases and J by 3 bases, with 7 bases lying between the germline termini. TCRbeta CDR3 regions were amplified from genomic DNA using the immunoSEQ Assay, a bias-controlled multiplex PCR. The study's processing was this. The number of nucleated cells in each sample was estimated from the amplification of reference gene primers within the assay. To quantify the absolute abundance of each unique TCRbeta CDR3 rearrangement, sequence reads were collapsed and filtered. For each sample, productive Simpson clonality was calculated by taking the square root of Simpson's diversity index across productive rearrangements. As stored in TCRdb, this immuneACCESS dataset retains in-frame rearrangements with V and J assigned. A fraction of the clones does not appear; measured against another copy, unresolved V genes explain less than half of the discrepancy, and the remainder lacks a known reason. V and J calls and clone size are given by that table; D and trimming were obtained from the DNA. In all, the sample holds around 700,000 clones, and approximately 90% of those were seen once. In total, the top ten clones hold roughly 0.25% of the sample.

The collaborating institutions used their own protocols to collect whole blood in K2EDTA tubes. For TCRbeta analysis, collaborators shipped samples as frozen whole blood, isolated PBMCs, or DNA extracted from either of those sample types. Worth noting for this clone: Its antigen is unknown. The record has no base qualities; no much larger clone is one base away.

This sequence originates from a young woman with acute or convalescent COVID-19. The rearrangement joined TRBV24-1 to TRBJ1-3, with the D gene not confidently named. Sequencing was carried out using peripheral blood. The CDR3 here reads CATSDSTDGNTIYF. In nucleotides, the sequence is TGTGCCACCAGTGATTCTACCGATGGAAACACCATATATTTT.